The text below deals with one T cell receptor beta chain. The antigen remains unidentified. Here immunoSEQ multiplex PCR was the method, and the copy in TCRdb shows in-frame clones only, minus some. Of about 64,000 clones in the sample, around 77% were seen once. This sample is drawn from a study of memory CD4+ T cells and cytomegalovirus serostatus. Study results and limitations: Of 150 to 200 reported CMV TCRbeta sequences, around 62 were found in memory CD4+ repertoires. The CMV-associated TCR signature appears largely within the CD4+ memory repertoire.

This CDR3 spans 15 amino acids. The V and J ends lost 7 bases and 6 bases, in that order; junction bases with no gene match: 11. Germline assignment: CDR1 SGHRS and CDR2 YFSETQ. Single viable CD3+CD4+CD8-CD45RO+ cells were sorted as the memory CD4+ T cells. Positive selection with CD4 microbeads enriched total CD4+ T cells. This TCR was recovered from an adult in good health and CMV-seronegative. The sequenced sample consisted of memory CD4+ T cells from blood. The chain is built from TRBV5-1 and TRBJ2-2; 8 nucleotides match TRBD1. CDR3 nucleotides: TGCGCCAGCTTCTCCGGGACAGGAATGGCCGGGGAGCTGTTTTTT. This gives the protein CASFSGTGMAGELFF. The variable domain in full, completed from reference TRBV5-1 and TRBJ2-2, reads KAGVTQTPRYLIKTRGQQVTLSCSPISGHRSVSWYQQTPGQGLQFLFEYFSETQRNKGNFPGRFSGRQFSNSRSEMNVSTLELGDSALYLCASFSGTGMAGELFFGEGSRLTVL.